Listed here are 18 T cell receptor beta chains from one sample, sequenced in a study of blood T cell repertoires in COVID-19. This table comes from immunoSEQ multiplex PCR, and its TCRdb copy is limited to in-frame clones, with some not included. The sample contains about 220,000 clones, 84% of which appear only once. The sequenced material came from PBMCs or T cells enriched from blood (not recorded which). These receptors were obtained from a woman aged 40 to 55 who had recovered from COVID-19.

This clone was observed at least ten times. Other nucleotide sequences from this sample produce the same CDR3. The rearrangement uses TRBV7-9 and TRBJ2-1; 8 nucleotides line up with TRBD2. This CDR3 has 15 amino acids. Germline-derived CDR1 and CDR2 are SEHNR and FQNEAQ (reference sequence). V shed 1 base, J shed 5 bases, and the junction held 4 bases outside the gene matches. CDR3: CASSLDAGGHNEQFF. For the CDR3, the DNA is TGTGCCAGCAGCTTAGACGCGGGAGGCCACAATGAGCAGTTCTTC.

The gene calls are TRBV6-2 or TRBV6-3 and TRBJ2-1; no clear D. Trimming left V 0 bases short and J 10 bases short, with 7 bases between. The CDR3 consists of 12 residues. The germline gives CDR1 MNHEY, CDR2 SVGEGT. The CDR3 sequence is CASSYSILEQFF. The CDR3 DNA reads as TGTGCCAGCAGTTACTCTATACTAGAGCAGTTCTTC.

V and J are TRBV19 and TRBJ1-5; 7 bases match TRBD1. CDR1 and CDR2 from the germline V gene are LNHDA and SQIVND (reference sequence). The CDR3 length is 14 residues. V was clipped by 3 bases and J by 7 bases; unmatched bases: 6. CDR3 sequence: CASSIKGAGQPQHF. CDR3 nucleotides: TGTGCCAGTAGTATTAAGGGGGCAGGGCAGCCCCAGCATTTT.

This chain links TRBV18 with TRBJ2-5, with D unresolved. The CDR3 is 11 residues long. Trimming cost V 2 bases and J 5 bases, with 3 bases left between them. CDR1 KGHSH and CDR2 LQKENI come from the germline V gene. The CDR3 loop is CASSPEETQYF. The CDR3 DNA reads TGTGCCAGCTCACCAGAGGAGACCCAGTACTTC.

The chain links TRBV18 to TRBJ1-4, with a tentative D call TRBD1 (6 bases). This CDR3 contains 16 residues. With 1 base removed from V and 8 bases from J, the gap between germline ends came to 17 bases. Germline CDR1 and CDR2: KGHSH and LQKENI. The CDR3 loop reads CASSPQGTGLGEKLFF. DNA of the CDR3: TGTGCCAGCTCACCACAGGGCACAGGGTTGGGCGAAAAACTGTTTTTT.

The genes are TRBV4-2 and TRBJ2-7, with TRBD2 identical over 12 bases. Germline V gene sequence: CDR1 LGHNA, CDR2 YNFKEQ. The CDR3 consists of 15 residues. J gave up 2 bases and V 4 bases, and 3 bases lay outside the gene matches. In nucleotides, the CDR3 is TGTGCCAGCAGCCCTAGACTAGCGGGAGCCTACGAGCAGTACTTC. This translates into CASSPRLAGAYEQYF.

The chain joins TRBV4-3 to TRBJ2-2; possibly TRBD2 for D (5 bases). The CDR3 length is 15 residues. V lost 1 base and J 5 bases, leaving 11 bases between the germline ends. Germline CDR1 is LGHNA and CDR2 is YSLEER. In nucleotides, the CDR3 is TGCGCCAGCAGCCAAGTACGAGGGTCGACCGGGGAGCTGTTTTTT. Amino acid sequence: CASSQVRGSTGELFF.

The CDR3: CASSVAQAGGPRETQYF. CDR3 bases: TGTGCCAGCAGCGTAGCCCAGGCGGGAGGGCCTCGTGAGACCCAGTACTTC. This chain uses TRBV9 with TRBJ2-5; 9 nucleotides align to TRBD2. This CDR3 has 17 residues. Looked up from germline, CDR1 is SGDLS and CDR2 is YYNGEE. With V trimmed by 0 bases and J by 5 bases, 11 bases remained unmatched. Together with reference TRBV9 and TRBJ2-5, the CDR3 gives the full variable domain: DSGVTQTPKHLITATGQRVTLRCSPRSGDLSVYWYQQSLDQGLQFLIQYYNGEERAKGNILERFSAQQFPDLHSELNLSSLELGDSALYFCASSVAQAGGPRETQYFGPGTRLLVL.

This CDR3 reads CASSNDRSTEAFF. Written as DNA, the CDR3 is TGTGCCAGCAGCAACGACAGAAGCACTGAAGCTTTCTTT. The J gene is TRBJ1-1, the V gene TRBV13, with D perhaps matching TRBD1 (5 bases). Germline V gene lookup returns CDR1 PRHDT and CDR2 FYEKMQ (reference sequence). Trimming removed 5 bases at V and 4 bases at J, with 11 bases between. The CDR3 is 13 residues long. Based on the CDR3 plus reference TRBV13 and TRBJ1-1, the full variable domain is AAGVIQSPRHLIKEKRETATLKCYPIPRHDTVYWYQQGPGQDPQFLISFYEKMQSDKGSIPDRFSAQQFSDYHSELNMSSLELGDSALYFCASSNDRSTEAFFGQGTRLTVV.

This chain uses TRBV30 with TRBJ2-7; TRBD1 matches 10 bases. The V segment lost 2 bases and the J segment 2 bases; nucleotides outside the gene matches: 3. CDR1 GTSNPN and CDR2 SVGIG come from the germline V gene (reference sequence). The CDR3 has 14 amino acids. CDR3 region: CAWSRTGGTYEQYF. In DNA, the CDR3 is TGTGCCTGGAGTCGGACAGGGGGGACCTACGAGCAGTACTTC.

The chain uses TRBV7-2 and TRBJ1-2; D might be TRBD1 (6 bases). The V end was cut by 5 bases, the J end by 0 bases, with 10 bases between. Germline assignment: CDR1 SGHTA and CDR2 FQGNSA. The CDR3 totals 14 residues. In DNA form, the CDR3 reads TGTGCCAGCAGCCCGGACAGAGCTAACTATGGCTACACCTTC. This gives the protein CASSPDRANYGYTF.

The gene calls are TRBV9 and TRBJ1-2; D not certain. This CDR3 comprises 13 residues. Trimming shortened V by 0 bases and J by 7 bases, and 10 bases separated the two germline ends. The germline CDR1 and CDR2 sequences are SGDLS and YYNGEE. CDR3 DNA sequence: TGTGCCAGCAGCGTAGGGGCGGGTACTGGCTACACCTTC. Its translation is CASSVGAGTGYTF.

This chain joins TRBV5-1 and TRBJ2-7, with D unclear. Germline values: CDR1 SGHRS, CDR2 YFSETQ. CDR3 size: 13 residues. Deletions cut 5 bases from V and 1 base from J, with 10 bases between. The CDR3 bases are TGCGCCAGCAGTTATGGAGCGTCCTACGAGCAGTACTTC. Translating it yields CASSYGASYEQYF.

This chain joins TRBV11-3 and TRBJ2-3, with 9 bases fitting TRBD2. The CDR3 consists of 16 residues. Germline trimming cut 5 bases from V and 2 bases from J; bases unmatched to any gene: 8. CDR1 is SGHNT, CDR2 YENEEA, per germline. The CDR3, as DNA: TGTGCCAGCAGCCTAGGGCTAGCGGGACTCACAGATACGCAGTATTTT. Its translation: CASSLGLAGLTDTQYF. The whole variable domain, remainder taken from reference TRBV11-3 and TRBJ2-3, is EAGVVQSPRYKIIEKKQPVAFWCNPISGHNTLYWYLQNLGQGPELLIRYENEEAVDDSQLPKDRFSAERLKGVDSTLKIQPAELGDSAVYLCASSLGLAGLTDTQYFGPGTRLTVL.

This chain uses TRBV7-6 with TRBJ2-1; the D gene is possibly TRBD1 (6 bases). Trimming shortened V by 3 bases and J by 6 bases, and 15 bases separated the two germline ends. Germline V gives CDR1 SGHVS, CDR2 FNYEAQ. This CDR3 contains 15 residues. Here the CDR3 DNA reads TGTGCCAGCAGCTTTTGGGGGAGAGGGGGCAATGAGCAGTTCTTC. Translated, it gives CASSFWGRGGNEQFF.

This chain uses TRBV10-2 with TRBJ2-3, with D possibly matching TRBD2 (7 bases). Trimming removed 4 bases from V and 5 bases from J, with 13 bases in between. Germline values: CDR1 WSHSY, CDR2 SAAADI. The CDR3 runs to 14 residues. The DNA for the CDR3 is TGCGCCAGCAGTGTCGGGGGGCCAAGAGATACGCAGTATTTT. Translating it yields CASSVGGPRDTQYF.

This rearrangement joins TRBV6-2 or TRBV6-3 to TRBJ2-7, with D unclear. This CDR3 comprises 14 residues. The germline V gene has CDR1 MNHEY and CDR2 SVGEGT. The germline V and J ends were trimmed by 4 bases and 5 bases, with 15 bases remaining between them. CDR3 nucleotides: TGTGCCAGCAGTTCAGACCGGAGTTGGCACGAGCAGTACTTC. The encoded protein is CASSSDRSWHEQYF.

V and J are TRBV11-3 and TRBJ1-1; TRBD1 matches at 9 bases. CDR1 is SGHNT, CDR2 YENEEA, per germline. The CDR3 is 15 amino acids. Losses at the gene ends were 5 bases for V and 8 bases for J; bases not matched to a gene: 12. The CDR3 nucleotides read TGTGCCAGCAGCATCCGGTCCCGGACAGGGGACGAAGCTTTCTTT. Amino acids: CASSIRSRTGDEAFF. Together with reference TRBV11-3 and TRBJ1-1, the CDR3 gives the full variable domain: EAGVVQSPRYKIIEKKQPVAFWCNPISGHNTLYWYLQNLGQGPELLIRYENEEAVDDSQLPKDRFSAERLKGVDSTLKIQPAELGDSAVYLCASSIRSRTGDEAFFGQGTRLTVV.